This T cell receptor (beta chain) was retrieved from a study of blood T cells in healthy people across ages. Study summary: Template switching retrieved approximately one barcoded beta molecule for each two T cells.

Using a J-beta primer mix together with a sample-barcoded 5' primer, a second PCR was run for roughly 7 to 11 cycles. A template-switch adaptor with 12 random nucleotides tagged each cDNA molecule. The study obtained at least 2.5 million CDR3-containing paired-end reads from every sample. TCRdb processed the 5' RACE reads anew with MiXCR; each CDR3 protein has one entry. The top ten clones hold about 7.7% of a sample with some 1.7 million distinct CDR3 sequences, approximately 30% of them seen once. The count of this clonotype is one. The CDR3 runs 14 residues. Trimming removed 0 bases from V and 6 bases from J, with 12 bases in between. The V gene's germline CDR1 is DFQATT and CDR2 SNEGSKA (reference sequence).

The V gene is TRBV20-1, the J gene TRBJ2-1; tentatively, D is TRBD1 (5 bases). This TCR was sampled from a woman in her thirties in good health. Source material: blood. As DNA, the CDR3 is TGCAGTGCTAGAGATTCCAGGGTGGTCAATGAGCAGTTCTTC. It specifies CSARDSRVVNEQFF.